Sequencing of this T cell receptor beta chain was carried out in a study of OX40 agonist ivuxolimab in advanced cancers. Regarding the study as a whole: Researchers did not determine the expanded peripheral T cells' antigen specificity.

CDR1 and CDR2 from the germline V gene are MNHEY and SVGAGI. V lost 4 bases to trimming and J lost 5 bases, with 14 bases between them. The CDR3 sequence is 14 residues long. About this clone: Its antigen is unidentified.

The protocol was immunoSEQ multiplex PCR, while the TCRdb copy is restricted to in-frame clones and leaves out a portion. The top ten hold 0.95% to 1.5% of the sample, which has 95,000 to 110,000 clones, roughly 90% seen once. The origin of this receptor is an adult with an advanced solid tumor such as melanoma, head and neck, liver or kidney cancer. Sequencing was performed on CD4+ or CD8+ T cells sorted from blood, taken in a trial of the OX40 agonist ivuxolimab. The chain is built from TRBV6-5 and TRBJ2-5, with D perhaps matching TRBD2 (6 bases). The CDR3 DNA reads TGTGCCAGCAGTTTCGGCGGGGCGAAGGAGACCCAGTACTTC. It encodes CASSFGGAKETQYF.